This T cell receptor (beta chain) stems from a study of blood T cell repertoires in COVID-19. Study as a whole: Spain, Italy and the United States supplied samples that represented acute and convalescent COVID-19.

V was pared by 6 bases and J by 7 bases, with 18 bases between. CDR3 length: 14 amino acids. The germline V gene has CDR1 MDHEN and CDR2 SYDVKM. TCRdb keeps only in-frame clones here, not all; method: immunoSEQ multiplex PCR. Of about 240,000 clones in the sample, approximately 90% were seen once. This chain links TRBV28 with TRBJ1-1; tentatively, D is TRBD1 (6 bases). The receptor was isolated from a woman between 25 and 40 years old who had recovered from COVID-19. The sequenced sample consisted of PBMCs or T cells enriched from blood (not recorded which). CDR3 nucleotide sequence: TGTGCCAGCAGGTCCACAGGGATTGGAAATGAAGCTTTCTTT. Translation gives CASRSTGIGNEAFF.